The T cell receptor (beta chain) described here comes from a study of shared clonotypes between healthy human individuals. The input for sorted-subset replicate PCRs was 200 to 250 ng DNA, about 30,000 T cell genomes. Profiling relied on immunoSEQ multiplex PCR, and the TCRdb table lists in-frame clones only, not all of them. Altogether approximately 1.1 million clones are present, 70% to 80% being singletons, with the ten largest covering about 0.52%. A single count supports this clone. Its antigen is as yet unknown. Study findings and constraints: Non-shared clonotypes had lower generation probabilities than those shared by all four donors.

Material for sequencing was memory CD4+ T cells from PBMCs. The sample's subset: CD45RA-negative fraction. This sequence was found in a man aged 18 to 30 in good health. Some clones in this sample may be carry-over from other donors' samples.

DNA for the CDR3: TGTGCCAGCAGTTTAGTAGTCGGGGGAGATACGCAGTATTTT. It yields the protein CASSLVVGGDTQYF. The chain recombines TRBV27 with TRBJ2-3; D is possibly TRBD2 (6 bases). The germline CDR1 and CDR2 sequences are MNHEY and SMNVEV (reference sequence). V gave up 2 bases and J gave up 5 bases, with 11 bases separating them. There are 14 residues in the CDR3.